This T cell receptor beta chain was captured by sequencing in a study of T cells after posttransplantation cyclophosphamide. Study-wide results and limits: Skin or GI-infiltrating T cells shared few TRB sequences with blood. Later blood repertoires were often dominated by clones from the donor CD8+ memory compartment. TRB clonality was highly associated with recipient CMV seropositivity and reactivation.

This table comes from immunoSEQ multiplex PCR, and its TCRdb copy is limited to in-frame clones, with some not included. This repertoire holds about 7,200 clones, and none appear only once. This clone was detected many times. Its antigen is still unknown. Busulfan-fludarabine conditioning, marrow transplant, and cyclophosphamide on days +3 and +4 were administered. The length of the CDR3 is 13 residues. Germline V gives CDR1 GTSNPN, CDR2 SVGIG (reference sequence). Germline trimming cut 2 bases from V and 7 bases from J; bases unmatched to any gene: 5. This receptor was taken from a male patient aged 50 or older who received an allogeneic stem cell transplant from an unrelated donor, was CMV-positive, and had acute GVHD only. The T cells may partly be graft donor cells. The chain couples TRBV30 to TRBJ2-5, with 9 bases identical to TRBD1. The starting material was PBMCs, obtained after allogeneic stem cell transplant with posttransplant cyclophosphamide. CDR3 region: CAWSLGQGWTQYF. The CDR3, as DNA: TGTGCCTGGAGTCTCGGACAGGGGTGGACCCAGTACTTC.